Presented here are 30 T cell receptor beta chains from one specimen sequenced in a study of beta chain features in type 1 diabetes. Findings of the study overall: Researchers report that Type 1 diabetes patients had moderately but significantly shorter TCRB CDR3s across all four CD4+ subsets.

The sequenced template was cDNA made from the entire isolated RNA. Repertoires were generated with immunoSEQ multiplex PCR, while TCRdb's copy carries only in-frame clones and drops some. The sample has 600,000 to 750,000 clones, roughly an eighth seen once; the top ten hold around 0.12%. These receptors' antigens are unknown. Sequencing was carried out using naive CD4+ T cells from blood. The source is a man aged 25-45 years with type 1 diabetes.

In the case of this clone: Other DNA sequences in the sample encode the same CDR3. This chain links TRBV7-2 with TRBJ2-7, with 9 bases lining up with TRBD1. This CDR3 spans 13 amino acids. The germline V gene has CDR1 SGHTA and CDR2 FQGNSA. V shed 3 bases and J 4 bases; nucleotides not matched to a gene: 1. CDR3 in DNA: TGTGCCAGCAGCTTCGGACAGGGGTACGAGCAGTACTTC. Translating gives CASSFGQGYEQYF.

CDR3 bases: TGTGCCAGCAGTCTAGCGGGGGGAAATGAGCAGTTCTTC. Encoded protein: CASSLAGGNEQFF. V gene TRBV28 combines with J gene TRBJ2-1, with 11 nucleotides matching TRBD2. V trimming: 5 bases; J trimming: 7 bases; junction bases outside the gene matches: 1. Germline V gene sequence: CDR1 MDHEN, CDR2 SYDVKM. This CDR3 is 13 amino acids long.

The chain combines TRBV6-6 with TRBJ2-5; no reliable D call. Germline CDR1 and CDR2: MNHNY and SVGAGI (reference sequence). Trimming took 2 bases from V and 5 from J, leaving 18 bases between them. This CDR3 region has 16 residues. CDR3 residues: CASSYLRASPKETQYF. CDR3 in DNA: TGTGCCAGCAGTTACCTTCGCGCCAGCCCCAAGGAGACCCAGTACTTC.

Only a few counts were recorded for this clone. V and J are TRBV5-1 and TRBJ2-7, with TRBD1 as a possible D gene (6 bases). V was clipped by 4 bases and J by 0 bases, with 14 bases between them. This CDR3 contains 15 residues. In germline, CDR1 is SGHRS, CDR2 YFSETQ. CDR3 bases: TGCGCCAGCAGCGACCGCACAGGGAGCTCCTACGAGCAGTACTTC. Protein: CASSDRTGSSYEQYF.

This chain connects TRBV27 to TRBJ1-2, with 9 bases aligning to TRBD1. This CDR3 spans 14 amino acids. J gave up 3 bases and V 6 bases, and 5 bases lay outside the gene matches. Germline loops: CDR1 MNHEY, CDR2 SMNVEV (reference sequence). CDR3 coding DNA: TGTGCCAGCAGATTGGACAGGGGTCACTATGGCTACACCTTC. Protein product: CASRLDRGHYGYTF.

This clone turned up a few times. CDR3 in amino acids: CASSYLSGVSTDTQYF. For the CDR3, the DNA is TGTGCCAGCAGTTACTTGTCGGGGGTGAGCACAGATACGCAGTATTTT. The chain is built from TRBV6-5 and TRBJ2-3; D is perhaps TRBD2 (6 bases). V gave up 1 base and J gave up 0 bases, with 11 bases separating them. Germline CDR1 and CDR2: MNHEY and SVGAGI. This CDR3 has 16 residues.

In its sample, this clone was seen a few times. The V gene is TRBV29-1, the J gene TRBJ1-2; unclear D gene. This CDR3 has 14 amino acids. Germline V gene data show CDR1 as SQVTM and CDR2 as ANQGSEA. Trimming pared 0 bases from V and 2 bases from J, leaving 10 bases between. CDR3 sequence reads: CSVEDRTGNYGYTF. For the CDR3, the DNA is TGCAGCGTTGAAGATCGAACGGGAAACTATGGCTACACCTTC.

This clone came up a few times. Here the CDR3 DNA reads TGTGCCATCAGTGGGGGACAGAACTATGGCTACACCTTC. The encoded protein is CAISGGQNYGYTF. The chain carries TRBV10-3 and TRBJ1-2; 7 nucleotides match TRBD1. CDR3 length: 13 amino acids. Germline V gene data show CDR1 as ENHRY and CDR2 as SYGVKD. V trimming: 4 bases; J trimming: 2 bases; junction bases outside the gene matches: 1.

In this sample, this clone turned up many times. The rearrangement joins TRBV10-3 to TRBJ2-1, with TRBD2 matching 9 bases. Trimming took 6 bases from V and 5 from J; bases not matched to a gene: 5. The length of the CDR3 is 14 residues. Looked up from germline, CDR1 is ENHRY and CDR2 is SYGVKD. This CDR3 reads CAISSSGDNNEQFF. The CDR3 region has the DNA TGTGCCATCAGCTCTAGCGGGGATAACAATGAGCAGTTCTTC.

The genes are TRBV19 and TRBJ1-6; 10 nucleotides line up with TRBD1. Germline V gene sequence: CDR1 LNHDA, CDR2 SQIVND (reference sequence). The CDR3 consists of 12 residues. V dropped 8 bases and J dropped 11; count of bases not matched to a gene: 3. The DNA for the CDR3 is TGTGCCAGTGGGGACAGGGGCGCACCCCTCCACTTT. Translation: CASGDRGAPLHF.

A few counts support this clone. Here the CDR3 DNA reads TGTGCCAGCATCGAGGGGTCGGCTAAGACCCAGTACTTC. This gives the protein CASIEGSAKTQYF. J is TRBJ2-5 and V is TRBV6-1, with D possibly being TRBD1 or TRBD2 (5 bases each). Trimming removed 7 bases at V and 6 bases at J, with 15 bases between. The CDR3 is made up of 13 amino acids. Per germline, CDR1 MNHNS and CDR2 SASEGT.

This chain connects TRBV29-1 to TRBJ2-3; tentative D call: TRBD1 (6 bases). The germline gives CDR1 SQVTM, CDR2 ANQGSEA. This CDR3 is built from 13 residues. V lost 4 bases, J lost 6 bases, and 14 bases lay in between. CDR3 sequence: CSVGDTGRDTQYF. The CDR3 DNA follows: TGCAGCGTTGGGGATACAGGGCGGGATACGCAGTATTTT.

This clone was picked up a small number of times. The chain combines TRBV10-3 with TRBJ1-1; D gene unclear. CDR1 and CDR2 from the germline V gene are ENHRY and SYGVKD. The V end lost 5 bases, the J end lost 0 bases, and 10 bases lay between the germline ends. The CDR3 loop spans 14 amino acids. CDR3 sequence: CAISRDQMNTEAFF. The DNA of the CDR3 is TGTGCCATCAGTCGTGACCAAATGAACACTGAAGCTTTCTTT.

This sequence joins TRBV18 and TRBJ1-2, with TRBD1 matching 8 bases. There are 15 residues in the CDR3. The J segment lost 4 bases and the V segment lost 3 bases, leaving 7 bases of the junction unmatched. CDR1 KGHSH and CDR2 LQKENI come from the germline V gene. Written as DNA, the CDR3 is TGTGCCAGCTCACCCGCGGACAGGGAAACCTATGGCTACACCTTC. This translates into CASSPADRETYGYTF.

This clone has more than one count but fewer than ten. The gene calls are TRBV10-3 and TRBJ2-1; possible D gene TRBD1, 6 bases. V gave up 0 bases and J gave up 9 bases, with 12 bases separating them. The CDR3 covers 14 residues. Germline V lookup: CDR1 ENHRY, CDR2 SYGVKD. CDR3 sequence reads: CAISESNRVIEQFF. CDR3 DNA sequence: TGTGCCATCAGTGAGTCGAACAGGGTGATTGAGCAGTTCTTC.

This clone appeared a few times. The chain carries TRBV7-6 and TRBJ2-5; D tentatively fits TRBD1 or TRBD2 (6 bases each). Germline V lookup: CDR1 SGHVS, CDR2 FNYEAQ. The ends were cut back, 5 bases at V and 2 bases at J, with 24 bases in the middle. This CDR3 has 18 amino acids. The CDR3 reads CASSPGAPPLRAQETQYF. The CDR3 DNA reads as TGTGCCAGCAGCCCGGGGGCTCCCCCCCTTCGGGCGCAAGAGACCCAGTACTTC.

Only a few counts were recorded for this clone. The CDR3 region is CASSKDPDTQYF. The DNA of the CDR3 is TGTGCCAGCAGCAAGGACCCCGATACGCAGTATTTT. V usage is TRBV7-2 and J usage is TRBJ2-3; D is unclear. The germline V gene encodes CDR1 SGHTA and CDR2 FQGNSA. Trimming cost V 5 bases and J 6 bases, with 9 bases left between them. CDR3 length equals 12 residues.

The table lists this clone with a few counts. This sequence joins TRBV6-5 and TRBJ2-1; perhaps TRBD1 as D (6 bases). V was cut by 6 bases and J by 8 bases, with 14 bases left in between. This CDR3 spans 13 amino acids. In germline, CDR1 is MNHEY, CDR2 SVGAGI. The chain's CDR3 is CASRGTTADEQFF. The CDR3 DNA reads as TGTGCCAGCAGAGGGACAACAGCGGATGAGCAGTTCTTC.

The V and J genes are TRBV5-6 and TRBJ1-1; D ambiguous. Germline values: CDR1 SGHDT, CDR2 YYEEEE. Deletions cut 3 bases from V and 1 base from J, with 16 bases between. This CDR3 has 16 amino acids. The CDR3 DNA reads as TGTGCCAGCAGCTCATTAGGTCAGTCCCCGAACACTGAAGCTTTCTTT. It specifies CASSSLGQSPNTEAFF.

The genes are TRBV7-2 and TRBJ1-1, with D maybe TRBD1 (6 bases). CDR3 size: 14 residues. V lost 5 bases to trimming and J lost 1 base, with 11 bases between them. Germline V gives CDR1 SGHTA, CDR2 FQGNSA. CDR3 nucleotide sequence: TGTGCCAGCAGCCAAGACAGGCCGAACACTGAAGCTTTCTTT. Its translation: CASSQDRPNTEAFF.

The chain links TRBV6-5 to TRBJ2-3; 9 bases match TRBD2. CDR3 size: 15 residues. The germline V gene encodes CDR1 MNHEY and CDR2 SVGAGI. V dropped 7 bases and J dropped 1; count of bases not matched to a gene: 6. CDR3 loop: CASTVASGGTDTQYF. The CDR3 coding sequence is TGTGCCAGCACCGTTGCTAGCGGGGGCACAGATACGCAGTATTTT.

The V gene is TRBV5-6, the J gene TRBJ1-1, with a tentative D call TRBD1 (5 bases). CDR3 length: 16 amino acids. Trimming pared 0 bases from V and 0 bases from J, leaving 12 bases between. CDR1 and CDR2 (germline): SGHDT, YYEEEE. DNA for the CDR3: TGTGCCAGCAGCTTGGCCCTGGGACCGGTGAACACTGAAGCTTTCTTT. It is translated as CASSLALGPVNTEAFF.

This rearrangement joins TRBV5-1 to TRBJ2-7; D might be TRBD1 (6 bases). Trimming stripped 0 bases from V and 6 bases from J, with 13 bases between. The germline V gene has CDR1 SGHRS and CDR2 YFSETQ. CDR3 length: 14 amino acids. The CDR3: CASSLAQGIREQYF. The DNA of the CDR3 is TGCGCCAGCAGCTTGGCCCAGGGGATCCGCGAGCAGTACTTC.

The chain has TRBV6-1 and TRBJ2-1; D gene uncertain. This CDR3 contains 14 residues. Trimming took 7 bases from V and 4 from J, leaving 14 bases between them. Germline V lookup: CDR1 MNHNS, CDR2 SASEGT. CDR3: CASNGPGRYNEQFF. CDR3 coding DNA: TGTGCCAGCAACGGGCCCGGGCGGTACAATGAGCAGTTCTTC.

This chain uses TRBV9 with TRBJ2-3; 12 bases are a match to TRBD2. The V gene end was trimmed by 4 bases and the J gene end by 1 base; junction bases not matched to a gene: 4. Germline loops: CDR1 SGDLS, CDR2 YYNGEE. This CDR3 is built from 16 residues. This CDR3 is CASSTRTSGGTDTQYF. Here the CDR3 DNA reads TGTGCCAGCAGCACGAGGACTAGCGGGGGCACAGATACGCAGTATTTT.

The sample holds a few counts of this clone. This chain links TRBV14 with TRBJ2-1; 7 bases line up with TRBD1. Germline CDR1 is SGHDN and CDR2 is FVKESK. With V trimmed by 4 bases and J by 12 bases, 9 bases remained unmatched. CDR3 length equals 13 residues. Here the CDR3 reads CASSPGDRSGQFF. DNA of the CDR3: TGTGCCAGCAGCCCCGGGGACAGATCGGGGCAGTTCTTC.

This sequence joins TRBV6-5 and TRBJ1-3, with TRBD1 as a possible D gene (6 bases). The CDR3 runs 16 residues. Trimming left V 4 bases short and J 4 bases short, with 17 bases between. Per the germline V gene, CDR1 is MNHEY and CDR2 is SVGAGI. CDR3: CASSFHERGTGNTIYF. The DNA for the CDR3 is TGTGCCAGCAGTTTCCACGAGAGGGGGACGGGAAACACCATATATTTT.

This clone turned up a few times. V gene TRBV29-1 combines with J gene TRBJ2-7; perhaps TRBD2 as D (5 bases). This CDR3 has 13 amino acids. Trimming shortened V by 4 bases and J by 6 bases, and 16 bases separated the two germline ends. The germline V gene encodes CDR1 SQVTM and CDR2 ANQGSEA. The CDR3 DNA reads as TGCAGCGTTGGGAGGACCTTACAAAGCGAGCAGTACTTC. It encodes CSVGRTLQSEQYF.

The V gene is TRBV12-5, the J gene TRBJ2-1; TRBD1 might be the D (6 bases). The CDR3 loop spans 12 amino acids. Trimming took off 2 bases at V and 12 bases at J, with 11 bases between the two ends. Germline lookup yields CDR1 LGHNT and CDR2 FRNRAP. CDR3 sequence reads: CASGLSRGRQFF. CDR3 in DNA: TGTGCTAGTGGTTTGTCCAGGGGCAGGCAGTTCTTC.

This clone was recorded a few times. V and J are TRBV10-2 and TRBJ2-7; D is undetermined. The CDR3 totals 15 residues. CDR1 and CDR2 (germline): WSHSY, SAAADI. V was cut by 5 bases and J by 0 bases, with 14 bases left in between. The CDR3 sequence: CASSPPTPPSYEQYF. The CDR3 nucleotides are TGCGCCAGCAGTCCTCCGACCCCGCCCTCCTACGAGCAGTACTTC.